The clone carrying this T cell receptor (beta chain) was counted at least ten times. Antigen: not known. This sample was taken from a study of T-cell reconstitution after alpha-beta-depleted transplantation in children. Overall study results and limits: Surviving recipient T cells and thymic progenitors underlay high day-60 TCRbeta diversity in some patients. At the one-year point after transplant, T-cell counts and TCRbeta diversity were found to come mostly from T cells that had been newly produced.

This CDR3 has 14 amino acids. V was shortened by 3 bases and J by 4 bases, with 11 bases between the two germline ends. A TCRbeta library incorporating unique molecular identifiers was prepared. TCRdb analysed the PCR reads with MiXCR anew, one entry per CDR3 protein. The sample gives fewer than 350,000 distinct CDR3 sequences, 9.5% to 13% of which show up once; 7% to 9.5% is in the top ten. The receptor comes from a boy in the first two years of life with acute myeloid leukemia, due to receive a stem cell transplant. The V and J genes are TRBV12-3 or TRBV12-4 and TRBJ2-3, with D perhaps TRBD2 (6 bases). This material consisted of PBMCs, taken before TCRalphabeta/CD19-depleted stem cell transplant. In DNA form, the CDR3 reads TGTGCCAGCAGTTTTACGGGAGTCGCAGATACGCAGTATTTT. Its translation is CASSFTGVADTQYF.